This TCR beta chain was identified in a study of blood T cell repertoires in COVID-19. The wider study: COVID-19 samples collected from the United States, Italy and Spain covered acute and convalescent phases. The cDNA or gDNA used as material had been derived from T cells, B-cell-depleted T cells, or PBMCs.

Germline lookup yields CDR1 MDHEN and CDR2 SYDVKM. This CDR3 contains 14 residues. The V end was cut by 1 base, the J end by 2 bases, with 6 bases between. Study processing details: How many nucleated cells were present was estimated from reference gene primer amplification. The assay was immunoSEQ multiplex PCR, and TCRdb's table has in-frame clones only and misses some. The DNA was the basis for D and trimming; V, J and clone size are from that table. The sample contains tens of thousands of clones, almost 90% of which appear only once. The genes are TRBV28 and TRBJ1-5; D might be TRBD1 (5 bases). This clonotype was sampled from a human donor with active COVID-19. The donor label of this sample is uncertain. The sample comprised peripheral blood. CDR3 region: CASSLLGRNQPQHF. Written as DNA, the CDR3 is TGTGCCAGCAGTTTATTGGGGCGCAATCAGCCCCAGCATTTT.